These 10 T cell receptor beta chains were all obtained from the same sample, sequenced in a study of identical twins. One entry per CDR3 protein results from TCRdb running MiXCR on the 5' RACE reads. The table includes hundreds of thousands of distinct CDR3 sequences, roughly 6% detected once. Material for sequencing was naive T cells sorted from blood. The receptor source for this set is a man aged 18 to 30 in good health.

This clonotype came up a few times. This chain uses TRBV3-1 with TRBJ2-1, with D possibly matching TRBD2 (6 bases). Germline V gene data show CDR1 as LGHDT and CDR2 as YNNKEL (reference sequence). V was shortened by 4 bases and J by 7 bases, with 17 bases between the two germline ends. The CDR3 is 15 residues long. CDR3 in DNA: TGTGCCAGCAGCCCCCTTCCGGGAGCCGGGAATGAGCAGTTCTTC. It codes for CASSPLPGAGNEQFF.

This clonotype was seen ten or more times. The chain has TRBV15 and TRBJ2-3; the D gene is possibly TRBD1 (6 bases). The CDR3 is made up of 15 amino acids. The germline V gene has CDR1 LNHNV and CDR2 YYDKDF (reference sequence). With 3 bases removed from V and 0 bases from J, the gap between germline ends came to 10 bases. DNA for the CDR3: TGTGCCACCAGCAGCAGGGGCCAAAGCACAGATACGCAGTATTTT. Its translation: CATSSRGQSTDTQYF.

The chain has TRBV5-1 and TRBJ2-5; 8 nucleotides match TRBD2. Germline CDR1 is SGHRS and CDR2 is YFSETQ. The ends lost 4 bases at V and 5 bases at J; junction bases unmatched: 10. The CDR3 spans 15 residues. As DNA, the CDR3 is TGCGCCAGCAGCGCCGGAGCGGGAGTAGGGGAGACCCAGTACTTC. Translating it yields CASSAGAGVGETQYF.

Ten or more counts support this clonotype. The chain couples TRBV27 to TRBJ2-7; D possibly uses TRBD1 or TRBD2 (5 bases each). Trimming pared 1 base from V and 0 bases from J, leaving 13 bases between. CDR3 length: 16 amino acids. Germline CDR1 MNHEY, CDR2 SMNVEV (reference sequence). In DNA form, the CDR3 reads TGTGCCAGCAGTTTATTCGGGGCCCCGTCCTCCTACGAGCAGTACTTC. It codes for CASSLFGAPSSYEQYF.

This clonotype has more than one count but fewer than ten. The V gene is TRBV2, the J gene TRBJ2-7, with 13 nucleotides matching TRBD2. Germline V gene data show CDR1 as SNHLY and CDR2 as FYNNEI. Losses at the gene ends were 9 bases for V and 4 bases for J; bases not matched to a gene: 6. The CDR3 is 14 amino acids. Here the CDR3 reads CASFPGLAGYEQYF. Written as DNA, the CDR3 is TGTGCCAGTTTCCCGGGACTAGCGGGGTACGAGCAGTACTTC.

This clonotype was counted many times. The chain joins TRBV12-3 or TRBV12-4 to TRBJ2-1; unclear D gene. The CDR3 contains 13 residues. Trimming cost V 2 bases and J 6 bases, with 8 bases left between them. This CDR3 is CASSLLGPNEQFF. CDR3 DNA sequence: TGTGCCAGCAGTTTACTGGGTCCCAATGAGCAGTTCTTC.

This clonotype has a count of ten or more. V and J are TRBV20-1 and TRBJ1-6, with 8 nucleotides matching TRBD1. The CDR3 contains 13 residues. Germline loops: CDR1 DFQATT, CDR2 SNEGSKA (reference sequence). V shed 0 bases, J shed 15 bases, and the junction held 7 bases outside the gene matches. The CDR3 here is CSARDRGRRSLHF. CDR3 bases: TGCAGTGCTAGAGACAGGGGGCGAAGGAGCCTCCACTTT.

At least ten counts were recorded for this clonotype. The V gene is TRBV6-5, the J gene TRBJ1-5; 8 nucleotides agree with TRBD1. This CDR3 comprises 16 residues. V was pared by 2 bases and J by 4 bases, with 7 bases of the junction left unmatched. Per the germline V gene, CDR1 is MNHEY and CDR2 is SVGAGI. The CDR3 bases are TGTGCCAGCAGTTACGGACAGGGAGAAGGGAATCAGCCCCAGCATTTT. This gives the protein CASSYGQGEGNQPQHF.

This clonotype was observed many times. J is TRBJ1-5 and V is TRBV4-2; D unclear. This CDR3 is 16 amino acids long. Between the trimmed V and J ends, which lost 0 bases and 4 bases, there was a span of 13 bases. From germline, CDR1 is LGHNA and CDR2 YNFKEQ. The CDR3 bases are TGTGCCAGCAGCCAAGATTCGAAATTGGGGAATCAGCCCCAGCATTTT. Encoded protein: CASSQDSKLGNQPQHF.

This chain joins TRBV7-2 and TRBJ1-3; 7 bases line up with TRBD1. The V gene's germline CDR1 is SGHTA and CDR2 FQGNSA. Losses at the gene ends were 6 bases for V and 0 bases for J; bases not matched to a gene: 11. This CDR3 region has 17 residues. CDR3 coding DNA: TGTGCCAGCAGTCAACGGATGGGACAGCTCTCTGGAAACACCATATATTTT. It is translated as CASSQRMGQLSGNTIYF. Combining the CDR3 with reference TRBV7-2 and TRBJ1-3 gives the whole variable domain GAGVSQSPSNKVTEKGKDVELRCDPISGHTALYWYRQSLGQGLEFLIYFQGNSAPDKSGLPSDRFSAERTGGSVSTLTIQRTQQEDSAVYLCASSQRMGQLSGNTIYFGEGSWLTVV.